The 14 T cell receptor beta chains reported below all come from one sample, sequenced in a study of blood T cells in healthy people across ages. The use of a sample-barcoded 5' primer and a J-beta primer mix characterized a second PCR of roughly 6 to 11 cycles. TCRdb used MiXCR to reprocess the 5' RACE reads, holding one entry per CDR3 protein. Here the sample spans some 760,000 distinct CDR3 sequences, around a quarter being singletons. These records were also assigned to another study, of T cells of mothers and their children.

Material: blood. These receptors all stem from a boy aged 5-17 years in good health.

The chain combines TRBV29-1 with TRBJ2-7, with 9 bases identical to TRBD1. The J call is in doubt because the DNA end fits TRBJ2-1 better. Germline lookup yields CDR1 SQVTM and CDR2 ANQGSEA. This CDR3 has 14 amino acids. In nucleotides, the CDR3 is TGCAGCTTCAACCGGGACAGGGTAGCCAATGAGCAGTTCTTC. This translates into CSFNRDRVANEQFF.

V and J are TRBV4-1 and TRBJ2-1; a possible D gene is TRBD2 (5 bases). The V gene's germline CDR1 is MGHRA and CDR2 YSYEKL. Trimming took off 5 bases at V and 6 bases at J, with 17 bases between the two ends. The CDR3 is 15 residues long. CDR3 DNA: TGCGCCAGCAGCTCTTTGAGGGAGTTATTCAATGAGCAGTTCTTC. Amino acid sequence: CASSSLRELFNEQFF.

The chain joins TRBV10-3 to TRBJ1-2; D is possibly TRBD1 (6 bases). CDR1 and CDR2 (germline): ENHRY, SYGVKD. The CDR3 is 15 amino acids. V was shortened by 2 bases and J by 4 bases, with 14 bases between the two germline ends. This CDR3 is CAISERSGDIYGYTF. The DNA for the CDR3 is TGTGCCATCAGTGAGCGATCAGGGGACATCTATGGCTACACCTTC.

The chain couples TRBV7-9 to TRBJ2-3, with 8 nucleotides matching TRBD1. The germline CDR1 and CDR2 sequences are SEHNR and FQNEAQ (reference sequence). The CDR3 runs to 14 residues. Trimming at V came to 7 bases and at J to 2 bases, leaving 5 bases not matched to a gene. This chain's CDR3 is CASTPTGVTDTQYF. In DNA, the CDR3 is TGTGCCAGCACCCCGACAGGGGTCACAGATACGCAGTATTTT.

A few counts support this clonotype. This chain uses TRBV5-1 with TRBJ2-7, with 10 bases fitting TRBD1. With 5 bases clipped from V and 5 bases from J, the junction kept 7 bases outside the gene matches. CDR1 and CDR2 from the germline V gene are SGHRS and YFSETQ. This CDR3 region has 14 residues. The DNA of the CDR3 is TGCGCCAGCAGTCCCGGGACAGGGGAAGACGAGCAGTACTTC. It codes for CASSPGTGEDEQYF. Supplemented by reference TRBV5-1 and TRBJ2-7, the full variable domain reads KAGVTQTPRYLIKTRGQQVTLSCSPISGHRSVSWYQQTPGQGLQFLFEYFSETQRNKGNFPGRFSGRQFSNSRSEMNVSTLELGDSALYLCASSPGTGEDEQYFGPGTRLTVT.

This clonotype was seen only a few times. The CDR3 loop reads CASSLRINEQFF. As DNA, the CDR3 is TGTGCCAGCAGCTTACGGATCAATGAGCAGTTCTTC. The J gene is TRBJ2-1, the V gene TRBV7-9, with D unresolved. The CDR3 contains 12 residues. Germline CDR1 is SEHNR and CDR2 is FQNEAQ (reference sequence). V was shortened by 2 bases and J by 6 bases, with 5 bases between the two germline ends.

This clonotype was counted a few times. The chain links TRBV29-1 to TRBJ2-1; a possible D gene is TRBD2 (6 bases). Germline lookup yields CDR1 SQVTM and CDR2 ANQGSEA. The CDR3 has 14 amino acids. Trimming took off 6 bases at V and 3 bases at J, with 15 bases between the two ends. CDR3 nucleotide sequence: TGCAGCGTAACTCCGGGACTCTACTACAATGAGCAGTTCTTC. Protein product: CSVTPGLYYNEQFF.

In its sample, this clonotype was seen a few times. The rearrangement links TRBV7-8 to TRBJ1-1; TRBD1 aligns across 11 bases. CDR3 length: 15 amino acids. Germline V CDR1 and CDR2: SGHVS, FQNEAQ. The J segment lost 2 bases and the V segment lost 3 bases, leaving 2 bases of the junction unmatched. CDR3 region: CASSFGTGGNTEAFF. As DNA, the CDR3 is TGTGCCAGCAGCTTCGGGACAGGGGGAAACACTGAAGCTTTCTTT.

This clonotype was seen a single time. The chain recombines TRBV9 with TRBJ2-5, with TRBD2 identical over 11 bases. Near its end, the DNA agrees better with TRBJ2-1, so the J call may be wrong. This CDR3 comprises 18 residues. Germline V gene sequence: CDR1 SGDLS, CDR2 YYNGEE. The CDR3 spells CASSVGGLAGGTLDEQFF. CDR3 bases: TGTGCCAGCAGCGTTGGGGGGCTAGCGGGAGGTACCCTCGATGAGCAGTTCTTC.

The chain employs TRBV20-1 and TRBJ2-7; 10 bases fit TRBD2. The CDR3 extends over 13 amino acids. V shed 8 bases and J 0 bases; nucleotides not matched to a gene: 4. The germline V gene encodes CDR1 DFQATT and CDR2 SNEGSKA (reference sequence). CDR3 residues: CSSSSGSSYEQYF. The CDR3 nucleotides read TGCAGTTCCTCTAGCGGGAGCTCCTACGAGCAGTACTTC.

The J gene is TRBJ2-5, the V gene TRBV20-1; a possible D gene is TRBD2 (6 bases). Germline V lookup: CDR1 DFQATT, CDR2 SNEGSKA (reference sequence). V shed 1 base and J shed 5 bases, with 11 bases lying between them. This CDR3 spans 13 amino acids. CDR3 sequence reads: CSARGLDGETQYF. The CDR3 DNA is TGCAGTGCTAGAGGACTAGACGGGGAGACCCAGTACTTC.

The chain employs TRBV7-9 and TRBJ2-5; 8 nucleotides align to TRBD1. The J call is uncertain, as TRBJ2-1 better fits the DNA end. The germline V gene encodes CDR1 SEHNR and CDR2 FQNEAQ (reference sequence). This CDR3 comprises 15 residues. The CDR3, as DNA: TGTGCCAGCAGCTCTAGACAGGGGATAATCGATGAGCAGTTCTTC. The encoded protein is CASSSRQGIIDEQFF.

This clonotype was observed a few times. The rearrangement uses TRBV20-1 and TRBJ2-3; a possible D gene is TRBD2 (5 bases). Trimming removed 3 bases from V and 2 bases from J, with 15 bases in between. Germline CDR1 DFQATT, CDR2 SNEGSKA (reference sequence). The CDR3 extends over 15 amino acids. CDR3 DNA: TGCAGTGCTAGCCCCTTGAGGGAGTACACAGATACGCAGTATTTT. Its translation: CSASPLREYTDTQYF.

This clonotype was recorded a few times. Here the CDR3 reads CSARNRRTDNEQFF. For the CDR3, the DNA is TGCAGTGCTAGAAATCGCCGGACAGACAATGAGCAGTTCTTC. The chain uses TRBV20-1 and TRBJ2-1, with a tentative D call TRBD1 (6 bases). There are 14 residues in the CDR3. V lost 2 bases and J 5 bases, leaving 13 bases between the germline ends. Germline-derived CDR1 and CDR2 are DFQATT and SNEGSKA (reference sequence).